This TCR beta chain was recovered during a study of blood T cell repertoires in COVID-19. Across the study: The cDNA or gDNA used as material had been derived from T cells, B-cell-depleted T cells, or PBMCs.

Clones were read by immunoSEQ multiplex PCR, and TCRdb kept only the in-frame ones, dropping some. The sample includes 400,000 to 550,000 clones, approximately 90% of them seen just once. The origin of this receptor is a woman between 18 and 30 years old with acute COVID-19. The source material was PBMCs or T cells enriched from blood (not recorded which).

The CDR3 DNA is TGTGCCAGCAGCCAAGTTCCGGGTCAGTGGTCACCCCTCCACTTT. It specifies CASSQVPGQWSPLHF. The V gene is TRBV3-1 (or the pseudogene TRBV3-2), the J gene TRBJ1-6, with unresolved D. CDR3 size: 15 residues. Trimming pared 1 base from V and 10 bases from J, leaving 14 bases between. Germline values: CDR1 LGHDT, CDR2 YNNKEL (reference sequence).